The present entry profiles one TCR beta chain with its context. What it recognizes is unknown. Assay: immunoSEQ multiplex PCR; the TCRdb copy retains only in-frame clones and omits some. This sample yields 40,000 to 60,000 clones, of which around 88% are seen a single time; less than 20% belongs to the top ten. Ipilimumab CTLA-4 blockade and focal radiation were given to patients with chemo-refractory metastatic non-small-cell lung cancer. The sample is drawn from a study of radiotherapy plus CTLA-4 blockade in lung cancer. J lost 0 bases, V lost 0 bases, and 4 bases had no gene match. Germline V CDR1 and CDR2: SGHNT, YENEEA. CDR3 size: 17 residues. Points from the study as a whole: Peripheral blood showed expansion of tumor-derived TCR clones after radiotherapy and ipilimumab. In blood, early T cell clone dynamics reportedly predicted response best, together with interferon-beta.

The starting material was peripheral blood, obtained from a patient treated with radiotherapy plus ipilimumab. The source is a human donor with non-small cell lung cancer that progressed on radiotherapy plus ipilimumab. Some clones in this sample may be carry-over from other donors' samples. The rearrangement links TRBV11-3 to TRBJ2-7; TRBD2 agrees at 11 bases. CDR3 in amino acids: CASSLELAGASSYEQYF. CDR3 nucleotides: TGTGCCAGCAGCTTAGAACTAGCGGGGGCCAGCTCCTACGAGCAGTACTTC.